This T cell receptor beta chain was captured by sequencing in a study of response to subunit inactivated influenza vaccine. TCRdb re-called the RT-PCR reads through MiXCR, storing one row per CDR3 protein. The sample lists around 190,000 distinct CDR3 sequences, about 10% seen once, with about a tenth in the top ten. CDR3 length: 13 amino acids. J gave up 7 bases and V 3 bases, and 5 bases lay outside the gene matches. Germline CDR1 is SGDLS and CDR2 is YYNGEE. The study, taken as a whole, reports: Seasonal influenza vaccination, on each occasion, was suggested by the authors to recruit few new T cells.

Points on this clonotype: The antigen remains undetermined.

J is TRBJ2-7 and V is TRBV9, with TRBD2 identical over 9 bases. Sequenced material: non-naive T cells sorted from PBMCs, taken on the day of vaccination. This TCR came from a man aged 45-65 years who received an inactivated influenza vaccine. CDR3 nucleotide sequence: TGTGCCAGCAGCGGCGGGAGGGCGGGTGAGCAGTACTTC. It is translated as CASSGGRAGEQYF.